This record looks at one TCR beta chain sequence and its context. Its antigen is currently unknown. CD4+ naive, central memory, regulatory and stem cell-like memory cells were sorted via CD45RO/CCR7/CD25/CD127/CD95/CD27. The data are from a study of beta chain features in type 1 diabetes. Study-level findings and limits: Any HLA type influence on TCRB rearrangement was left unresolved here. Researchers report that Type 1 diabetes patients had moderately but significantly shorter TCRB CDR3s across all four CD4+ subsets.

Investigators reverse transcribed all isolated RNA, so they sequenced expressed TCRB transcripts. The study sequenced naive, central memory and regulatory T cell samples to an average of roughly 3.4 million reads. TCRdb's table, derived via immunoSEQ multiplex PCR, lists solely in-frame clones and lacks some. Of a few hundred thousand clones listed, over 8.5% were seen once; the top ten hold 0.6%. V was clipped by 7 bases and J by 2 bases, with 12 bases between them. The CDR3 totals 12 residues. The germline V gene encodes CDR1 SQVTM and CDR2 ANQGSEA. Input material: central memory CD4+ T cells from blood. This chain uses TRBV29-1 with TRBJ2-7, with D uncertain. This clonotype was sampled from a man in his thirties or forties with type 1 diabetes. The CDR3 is CSARTVTYEQYF. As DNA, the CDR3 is TGCAGCGCCAGGACGGTGACCTACGAGCAGTACTTC.